What follows is one T cell receptor (beta chain) and its context. The V gene lost 9 bases and the J gene lost 9 bases, with 18 bases spanning the gap. CDR1 and CDR2 (germline): LNHDA, SQIVND (reference sequence). The CDR3 covers 13 residues. The sample comes from a study of blood T cell repertoires in COVID-19. Study-level background: Nucleic acid was either cDNA or gDNA, and it came from T cells, B-cell-depleted T cells, or PBMCs.

Methods used by the authors: From reference gene primer amplification, estimates of nucleated cell counts were derived. Generated by immunoSEQ multiplex PCR, the TCRdb table keeps only in-frame clones and is missing some. Clone size and V and J calls were adopted from that table, with D and trimming inferred from the DNA. The table has tens of thousands of clones, almost 85% seen once; the top ten hold approximately 7.3%. The sample comprised peripheral blood. V is TRBV19 and J is TRBJ1-3; possible D gene TRBD1, 6 bases. The receptor was derived from a human donor in a cohort sampled during active COVID-19. CDR3 bases: TGTGCCAGCATGGACAGTCCGGTTGGCACCATATATTTT. Protein sequence: CASMDSPVGTIYF. The full variable domain, its missing parts supplied by reference TRBV19 and TRBJ1-3, is DGGITQSPKYLFRKEGQNVTLSCEQNLNHDAMYWYRQDPGQGLRLIYYSQIVNDFQKGDIAEGYSVSREKKESFPLTVTSAQKNPTAFYLCASMDSPVGTIYFGEGSWLTVV.